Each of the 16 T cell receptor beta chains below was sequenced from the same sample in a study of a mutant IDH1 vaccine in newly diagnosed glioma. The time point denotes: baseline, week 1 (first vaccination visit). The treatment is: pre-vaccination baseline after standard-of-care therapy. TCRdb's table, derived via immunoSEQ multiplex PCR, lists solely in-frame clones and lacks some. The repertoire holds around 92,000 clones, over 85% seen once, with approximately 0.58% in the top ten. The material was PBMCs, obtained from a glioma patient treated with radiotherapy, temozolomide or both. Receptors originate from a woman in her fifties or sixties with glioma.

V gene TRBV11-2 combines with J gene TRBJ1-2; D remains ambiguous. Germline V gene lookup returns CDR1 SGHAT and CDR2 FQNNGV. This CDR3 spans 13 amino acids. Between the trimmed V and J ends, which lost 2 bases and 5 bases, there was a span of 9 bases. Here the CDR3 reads CASSLNSQYGYTF. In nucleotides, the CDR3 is TGTGCCAGCAGCTTAAACAGTCAGTATGGCTACACCTTC.

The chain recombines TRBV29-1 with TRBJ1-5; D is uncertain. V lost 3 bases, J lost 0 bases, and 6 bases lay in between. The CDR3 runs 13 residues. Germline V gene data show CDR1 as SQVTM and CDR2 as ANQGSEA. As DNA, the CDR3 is TGCAGCGTTGAGATCAATAGCAATCAGCCCCAGCATTTT. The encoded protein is CSVEINSNQPQHF.

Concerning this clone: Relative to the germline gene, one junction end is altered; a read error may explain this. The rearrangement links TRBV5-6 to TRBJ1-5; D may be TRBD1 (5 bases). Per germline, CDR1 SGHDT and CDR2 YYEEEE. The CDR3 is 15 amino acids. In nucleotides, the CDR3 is TGTGCCAGCACCTTGTGGAGAGGAGGGGATCAGCCCCAGCATTTT. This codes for CASTLWRGGDQPQHF.

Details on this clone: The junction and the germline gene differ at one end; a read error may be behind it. The chain's CDR3 is CAISESVTGAQRETQYF. The CDR3 region has the DNA TGTGCCATCAGTGAGTCCGTGACAGGGGCTCAAAGGGAGACCCAGTACTTC. This chain joins TRBV6-1 and TRBJ2-5; 8 positions agree with TRBD1. Germline assignment: CDR1 MNHNS and CDR2 SASEGT. The CDR3 has 17 residues.

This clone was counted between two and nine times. Here the CDR3 reads CASSLWTQPGGKLFF. The CDR3 region has the DNA TGTGCCAGCAGCCTCTGGACCCAGCCTGGAGGAAAACTGTTTTTT. The rearrangement joins TRBV7-9 to TRBJ1-4; no reliable D call. Germline V gene sequence: CDR1 SEHNR, CDR2 FQNEAQ (reference sequence). Trimming left V 5 bases short and J 10 bases short, with 20 bases between. This CDR3 has 15 amino acids.

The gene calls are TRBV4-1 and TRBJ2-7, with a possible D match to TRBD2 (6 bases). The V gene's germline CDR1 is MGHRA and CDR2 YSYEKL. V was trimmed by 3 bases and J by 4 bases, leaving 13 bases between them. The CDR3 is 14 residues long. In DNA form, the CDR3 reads TGCGCCAGCAGCCACCCGACTAGGTCTTACGAGCAGTACTTC. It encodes CASSHPTRSYEQYF.

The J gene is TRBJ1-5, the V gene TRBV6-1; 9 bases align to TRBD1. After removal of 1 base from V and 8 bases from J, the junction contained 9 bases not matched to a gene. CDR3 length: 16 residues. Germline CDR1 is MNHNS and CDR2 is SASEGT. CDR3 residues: CASSEVDRGLGKPQHF. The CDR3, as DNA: TGTGCCAGCAGTGAAGTGGACAGGGGCCTCGGTAAGCCCCAGCATTTT.

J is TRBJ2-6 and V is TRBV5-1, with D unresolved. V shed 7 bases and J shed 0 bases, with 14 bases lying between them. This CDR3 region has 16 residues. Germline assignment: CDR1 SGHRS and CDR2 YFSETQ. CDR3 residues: CASGLPGPSGANVLTF. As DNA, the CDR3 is TGCGCCAGCGGCCTCCCCGGACCCTCTGGGGCCAACGTCCTGACTTTC.

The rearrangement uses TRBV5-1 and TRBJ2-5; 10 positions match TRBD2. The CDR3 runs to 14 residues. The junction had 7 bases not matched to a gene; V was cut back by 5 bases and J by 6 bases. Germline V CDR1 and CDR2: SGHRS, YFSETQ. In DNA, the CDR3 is TGCGCCAGCAGGAAGCGGGAGGGGGATAAGACCCAGTACTTC. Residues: CASRKREGDKTQYF.

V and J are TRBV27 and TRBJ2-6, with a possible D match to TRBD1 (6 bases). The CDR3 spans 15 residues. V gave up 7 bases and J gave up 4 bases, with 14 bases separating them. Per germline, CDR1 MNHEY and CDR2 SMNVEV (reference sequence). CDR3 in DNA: TGTGCCAGCACCTCGTGGGGGCGAGGGGCCAACGTCCTGACTTTC. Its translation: CASTSWGRGANVLTF.

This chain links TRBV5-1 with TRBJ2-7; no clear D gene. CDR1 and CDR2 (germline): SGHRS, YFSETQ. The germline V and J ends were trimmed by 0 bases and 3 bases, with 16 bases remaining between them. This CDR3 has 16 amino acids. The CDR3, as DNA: TGCGCCAGCAGCTTGGGTCAGCGTACCTTTGGCTACGAGCAGTACTTC. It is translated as CASSLGQRTFGYEQYF.

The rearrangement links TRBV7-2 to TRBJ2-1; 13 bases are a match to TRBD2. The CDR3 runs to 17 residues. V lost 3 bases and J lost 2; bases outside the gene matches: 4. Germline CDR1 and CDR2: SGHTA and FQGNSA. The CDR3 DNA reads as TGTGCCAGCAGCTTTGAAACTAGCGGGAGGGCCTACAATGAGCAGTTCTTC. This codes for CASSFETSGRAYNEQFF.

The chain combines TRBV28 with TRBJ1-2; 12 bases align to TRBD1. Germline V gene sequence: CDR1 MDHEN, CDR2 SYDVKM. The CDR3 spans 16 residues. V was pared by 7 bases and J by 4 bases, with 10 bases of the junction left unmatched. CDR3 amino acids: CASTDFGTGGAYGYTF. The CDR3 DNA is TGTGCCAGCACTGACTTCGGGACAGGGGGCGCCTATGGCTACACCTTC.

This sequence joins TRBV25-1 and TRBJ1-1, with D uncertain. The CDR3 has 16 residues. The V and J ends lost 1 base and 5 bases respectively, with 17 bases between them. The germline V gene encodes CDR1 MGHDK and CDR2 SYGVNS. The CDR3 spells CASSESGRFSATEAFF. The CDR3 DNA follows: TGTGCCAGCAGTGAATCCGGGAGGTTCTCGGCAACTGAAGCTTTCTTT.

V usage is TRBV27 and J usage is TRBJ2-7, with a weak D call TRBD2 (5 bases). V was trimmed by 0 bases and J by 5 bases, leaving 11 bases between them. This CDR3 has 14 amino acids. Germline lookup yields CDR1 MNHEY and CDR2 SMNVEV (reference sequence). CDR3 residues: CASSLSGGGNEQYF. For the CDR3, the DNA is TGTGCCAGCAGTTTATCAGGAGGCGGAAACGAGCAGTACTTC.

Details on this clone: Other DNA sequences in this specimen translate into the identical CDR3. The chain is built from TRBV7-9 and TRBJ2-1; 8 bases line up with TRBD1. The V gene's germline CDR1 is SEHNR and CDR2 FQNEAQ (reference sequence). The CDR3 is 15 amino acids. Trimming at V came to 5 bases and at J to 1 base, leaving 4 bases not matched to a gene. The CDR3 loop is CASSPQGGSYNEQFF. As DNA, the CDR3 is TGTGCCAGCAGCCCACAGGGGGGATCCTACAATGAGCAGTTCTTC.